These T cell receptor beta chains were read from a single sample in a study of blood T cell repertoires in COVID-19. TCRdb's copy holds only in-frame clones and misses some; the assay was immunoSEQ multiplex PCR. Of about 96,000 clones in the sample, 70% to 90% were seen once. Sequencing was performed on peripheral blood. The receptors stem from a human donor with COVID-19, enrolled during active disease. The donor label of this sample is uncertain. Both conserved end residues are part of each CDR3. A D gene is named only where the DNA matches it firmly. Only part of the rows carry a size: once, few, many, or a class if the clone is expanded.

v_gene: TRBV19
j_gene: TRBJ1-6
d_gene: NA
abundance: NA
CDR3aa: CASSQTGGSPLHF

v_gene: TRBV19
j_gene: TRBJ1-1
d_gene: NA
abundance: NA
CDR3aa: CASSTQQNTEAFF

v_gene: TRBV25-1
j_gene: TRBJ1-2
d_gene: NA
abundance: NA
CDR3aa: CASSDGTLNHYTF

v_gene: TRBV5-1
j_gene: TRBJ1-1
d_gene: TRBD1
abundance: NA
CDR3aa: CASSLGRDRVSSEAFF

v_gene: TRBV4-1
j_gene: TRBJ2-7
d_gene: NA
abundance: NA
CDR3aa: CASSPRGRYEQYF

v_gene: TRBV7-3
j_gene: TRBJ2-1
d_gene: TRBD1
abundance: NA
CDR3aa: CASSLRGTGGWDEQFF

v_gene: TRBV12-3/TRBV12-4
j_gene: TRBJ1-1
d_gene: TRBD1
abundance: NA
CDR3aa: CASSPRQGLEAFF

v_gene: TRBV25-1
j_gene: TRBJ1-1
d_gene: NA
abundance: NA
CDR3aa: CASMGRLTEAFF

v_gene: TRBV19
j_gene: TRBJ2-6
d_gene: TRBD2
abundance: NA
CDR3aa: CASSVSEREVRRGGANVLTF

v_gene: TRBV5-1
j_gene: TRBJ2-7
d_gene: TRBD1
abundance: NA
CDR3aa: CASSPGQENPYEQYF

v_gene: TRBV5-6
j_gene: TRBJ1-6
d_gene: TRBD1
abundance: NA
CDR3aa: CASSLRGQGGSPLHF

v_gene: TRBV4-1
j_gene: TRBJ2-3
d_gene: TRBD2
abundance: NA
CDR3aa: CASSLTSGGSVTYTQYF

v_gene: TRBV7-9
j_gene: TRBJ1-4
d_gene: TRBD1
abundance: NA
CDR3aa: CASSKTGGEGEKLFF

v_gene: TRBV27
j_gene: TRBJ1-1
d_gene: NA
abundance: NA
CDR3aa: CASSLVSRRNTEAFF

v_gene: TRBV6-6
j_gene: TRBJ1-1
d_gene: TRBD1
abundance: NA
CDR3aa: CASSRGAGVVEAFF

v_gene: TRBV19
j_gene: TRBJ2-1
d_gene: TRBD1
abundance: NA
CDR3aa: CASSTGFAYNEQFF

v_gene: TRBV19
j_gene: TRBJ1-4
d_gene: NA
abundance: NA
CDR3aa: CASSIWGETNEKLFF

v_gene: TRBV2
j_gene: TRBJ2-1
d_gene: TRBD2
abundance: NA
CDR3aa: CASTATSAYNEQFF

v_gene: TRBV28
j_gene: TRBJ2-1
d_gene: NA
abundance: NA
CDR3aa: CASSRGGAVNNEQFF

v_gene: TRBV13
j_gene: TRBJ2-6
d_gene: NA
abundance: once
CDR3aa: CASSLTRNSGANVLTF

v_gene: TRBV27
j_gene: TRBJ1-1
d_gene: NA
abundance: NA
CDR3aa: CASTPGEGRGFAEAFF

v_gene: TRBV2
j_gene: TRBJ2-3
d_gene: NA
abundance: NA
CDR3aa: CVLGASTDTQYF

v_gene: TRBV4-1
j_gene: TRBJ1-6
d_gene: TRBD1
abundance: NA
CDR3aa: CASSQQRTGDLFSPLHF

v_gene: TRBV2
j_gene: TRBJ2-1
d_gene: TRBD1
abundance: NA
CDR3aa: CASSKGQNNEQFF